These T cell receptor beta chains were read from a single sample in a study of T cell responses to AZD1222 COVID-19 vaccine. The table came from immunoSEQ multiplex PCR; TCRdb's copy has only in-frame clones and leaves some out. This sample has some 150,000 clones, with 90% to 95% found just once. The sample here was peripheral blood, taken on day 0 of AZD1222 vaccination. The receptors were gathered from an adult in good health. CDR3s include the opening cysteine and the closing phenylalanine or tryptophan. The D gene is left open where the match is weak. Rows give clone size only sometimes, using once, few, many, or a class for an expanded clone.

NA | TRBJ2-7 | TRBV28 | once | CASSMAAAGSDF | TGTGCCAGCAGTATGGCGGCGGCGGGTTCGGACTTC
TRBD2 | TRBJ2-1 | TRBV7-9 | NA | CASSLPGTSVDEQFF | TGTGCCAGCAGCTTGCCCGGGACTAGCGTAGATGAGCAGTTCTTC
TRBD2 | TRBJ2-3 | TRBV7-2 | NA | CASARTIAGYTDTQYF | TGTGCCAGCGCGCGAACGATAGCGGGGTACACAGATACGCAGTATTTT
NA | TRBJ2-1 | TRBV11-2 | NA | CASSLSETGANEQFF | TGTGCCAGCAGCTTATCTGAGACAGGAGCAAATGAGCAGTTCTTC
NA | TRBJ1-4 | TRBV11-2 | NA | CASRQRNEKLFF | TGTGCCAGCCGACAGAGGAATGAAAAACTGTTTTTT
NA | TRBJ1-3 | TRBV6-2/TRBV6-3 | NA | CASSSPGNTIYF | TGTGCCAGCAGTTCCCCCGGAAACACCATATATTTT
NA | TRBJ1-1 | TRBV18 | NA | CASSPGWNTEAFF | TGTGCCAGCTCACCCGGTTGGAACACTGAAGCTTTCTTT
TRBD1 | TRBJ1-2 | TRBV15 | NA | CATSSRTGGVRGGYTF | TGTGCCACCAGCTCCCGGACAGGGGGCGTTAGGGGCGGCTACACCTTC
NA | TRBJ2-3 | TRBV7-3 | NA | CASSLSGYTTDTQYF | TGTGCCAGCAGCCTTAGCGGATACACCACAGATACGCAGTATTTT
TRBD2 | TRBJ2-1 | TRBV7-2 | NA | CASSLATSGEFF | TGTGCCAGCAGCCTAGCGACTAGCGGGGAGTTCTTC
TRBD1 | TRBJ1-6 | TRBV2 | NA | CASRPTGDYNSPLHF | TGTGCCAGCAGACCGACAGGGGACTATAATTCACCCCTCCACTTT
NA | TRBJ2-1 | TRBV12-3/TRBV12-4 | NA | CASSASNEQFF | TGTGCCAGCAGTGCTAGCAATGAGCAGTTCTTC
TRBD2 | TRBJ2-1 | TRBV4-3 | NA | CASSLGLAGGPYNEQFF | TGCGCCAGCAGCCTGGGACTAGCGGGAGGCCCGTACAATGAGCAGTTCTTC
TRBD2 | TRBJ2-3 | TRBV9 | NA | CASSVGGRLGTDTQYF | TGTGCCAGCAGCGTTGGCGGGAGATTGGGCACAGATACGCAGTATTTT
NA | TRBJ2-1 | TRBV2 | NA | CASSEYGSYNEQFF | TGTGCCAGCAGTGAGTACGGCTCCTACAATGAGCAGTTCTTC
NA | TRBJ2-3 | TRBV20-1 | NA | CSAGRGDTQYF | TGCAGTGCCGGCCGGGGAGATACGCAGTATTTT
TRBD1 | TRBJ2-5 | TRBV2 | NA | CASRDRQETQYF | TGTGCCAGCAGGGACAGGCAAGAGACCCAGTACTTC
NA | TRBJ2-7 | TRBV6-2/TRBV6-3 | NA | CASSYDRAPLGEQYF | TGTGCCAGCAGTTACGATCGGGCCCCACTAGGGGAGCAGTACTTC
TRBD2 | TRBJ2-7 | TRBV11-2 | NA | CASSVTSGRADEQYF | TGTGCCAGCAGCGTGACTAGCGGGAGGGCCGACGAGCAGTACTTC
NA | TRBJ1-2 | TRBV6-5 | NA | CASSYSGRAGDYGYTF | TGTGCCAGCAGTTACTCGGGCAGGGCAGGTGACTATGGCTACACCTTC
NA | TRBJ2-7 | TRBV6-4 | once | CASLKESQTAFSYEQYF | TGTGCCAGCCTAAAGGAAAGCCAAACAGCTTTCTCCTACGAGCAGTACTTC
NA | TRBJ2-1 | TRBV5-6 | NA | CASSLEGSGVYNEQFF | TGTGCCAGCAGCTTGGAAGGTAGCGGAGTCTACAATGAGCAGTTCTTC
NA | TRBJ1-2 | TRBV27 | NA | CASSPRLVYGYTF | TGTGCCAGCAGTCCCAGACTAGTGTATGGCTACACCTTC
TRBD1 | TRBJ2-2 | TRBV5-1 | NA | CASSLPTGATGELFF | TGCGCCAGCAGCTTGCCAACAGGGGCAACCGGGGAGCTGTTTTTT
NA | TRBJ1-2 | TRBV24-1 | NA | CATSSRGAYGYTF | TGTGCCACCAGTTCTCGGGGGGCTTATGGCTACACCTTC
TRBD2 | TRBJ2-1 | TRBV14 | NA | CASSQGRGTSGDNEQFF | TGTGCCAGCAGCCAAGGCAGAGGGACTAGCGGAGACAATGAGCAGTTCTTC
TRBD1 | TRBJ1-2 | TRBV28 | NA | CASGGSTGNVNYGYTF | TGTGCCAGCGGAGGATCGACAGGGAACGTCAACTATGGCTACACCTTC
NA | TRBJ1-5 | TRBV6-6 | once | CASSYSRTVNQPQHF | TGTGCCAGCAGTTACTCGAGGACAGTCAATCAGCCCCAGCATTTT
NA | TRBJ2-3 | TRBV12-3/TRBV12-4 | NA | CASSSPPDTQYF | TGTGCCAGCAGTTCCCCCCCAGATACGCAGTATTTT
NA | TRBJ2-7 | TRBV21-1 | once | CASSLKGRFSYEQYF | TGTGCCAGCAGCCTCAAGGGACGCTTTTCCTACGAGCAGTACTTC
NA | TRBJ1-2 | TRBV6-5 | NA | CASTGSGYGYTF | TGTGCCAGCACCGGTTCGGGCTATGGCTACACCTTC
TRBD1 | TRBJ1-1 | TRBV4-3 | NA | CASRRQGWRNTEAFF | TGCGCCAGCAGGAGACAGGGGTGGCGGAACACTGAAGCTTTCTTT
NA | TRBJ1-1 | TRBV11-2 | NA | CASSTLDPNTEAFF | TGTGCCAGCAGCACTTTGGACCCGAACACTGAAGCTTTCTTT
NA | TRBJ1-2 | TRBV19 | NA | CASSMVSFGTDGYGYTF | TGTGCCAGTAGTATGGTCTCGTTTGGGACGGATGGATATGGCTACACCTTC
TRBD2 | TRBJ2-7 | TRBV3-1/TRBV3-2 | NA | CASSQRERGRVIPSEQYF | TGTGCCAGCAGCCAACGAGAGCGGGGGCGCGTAATCCCTTCCGAGCAGTACTTC
NA | TRBJ1-4 | TRBV5-5 | once | CASSSIQGPNEKLFF | TGTGCCAGCAGCTCGATTCAGGGCCCTAATGAAAAACTGTTTTTT
TRBD2 | TRBJ2-1 | TRBV29-1 | NA | CSVEGTSINEQFF | TGCAGCGTTGAAGGGACTAGCATTAATGAGCAGTTCTTC
NA | TRBJ2-1 | TRBV6-2/TRBV6-3 | NA | CASSYSKGPVNEQFF | TGTGCCAGCAGTTACTCGAAGGGACCAGTCAATGAGCAGTTCTTC
NA | TRBJ2-7 | TRBV9 | NA | CASSTRGAEGYEQYF | TGTGCCAGCAGCACCCGCGGGGCGGAGGGGTACGAGCAGTACTTC